This TCR beta chain was sequenced in a study of blood T cell repertoires in COVID-19. Across the whole study: PBMCs, B-cell-depleted T cells, or T cells were the source of the cDNA or gDNA that made up the material.

The V gene's germline CDR1 is MNHEY and CDR2 SVGAGI. The V gene end was trimmed by 7 bases and the J gene end by 2 bases; junction bases not matched to a gene: 7. This CDR3 has 15 amino acids. As processed by the authors: By means of reference gene primer amplification, nucleated cell counts were estimated. This table comes from immunoSEQ multiplex PCR, and its TCRdb copy is limited to in-frame clones, with some not included. The V and J calls and clone size were taken over from that table, and D and trimming were inferred from the DNA. The table shows approximately 200,000 clones, with 80% to 90% occurring only once.

This receptor was taken from a man aged 25 to 45 with acute or convalescent COVID-19. The rearrangement links TRBV6-5 to TRBJ1-5; 8 positions match TRBD1. Sequenced material: peripheral blood. The CDR3 reads CASNGQGSGNQPQHF. CDR3 in DNA: TGTGCCAGCAATGGACAGGGTTCGGGCAATCAGCCCCAGCATTTT.